A single sample gave rise to the 28 T cell receptor beta chains below, sequenced in a study of T cell changes during pregnancy in multiple sclerosis. Produced via immunoSEQ multiplex PCR; TCRdb's table is partial and in-frame only. The table has fewer than 65,000 clones, over 85% seen once. The material was peripheral blood, obtained in the first trimester of pregnancy. Receptors were obtained from a female donor in good health, enrolled as a control in a pregnancy study.

This chain joins TRBV5-1 and TRBJ2-7, with 8 bases lining up with TRBD2. The CDR3 spans 15 residues. The germline gives CDR1 SGHRS, CDR2 YFSETQ. V gave up 3 bases and J gave up 1 base; unmatched junction bases: 6. CDR3 nucleotide sequence: TGCGCCAGCAGCTCGGGGGGGCACCTTTCCTACGAGCAGTACTTC. Translation: CASSSGGHLSYEQYF.

The chain couples TRBV11-3 to TRBJ1-2; D is uncertain. Deletions cut 1 base from V and 4 bases from J, with 10 bases between. The CDR3 is made up of 14 amino acids. Germline values: CDR1 SGHNT, CDR2 YENEEA. The chain's CDR3 is CASSLGGLIYGYTF. For the CDR3, the DNA is TGTGCCAGCAGCTTAGGAGGGCTAATCTATGGCTACACCTTC.

The V and J genes are TRBV25-1 and TRBJ1-1, with D maybe TRBD1 (5 bases). The CDR3 loop spans 16 amino acids. Trimming took 4 bases from V and 0 from J, leaving 15 bases between them. Germline loops: CDR1 MGHDK, CDR2 SYGVNS. CDR3 protein: CASSATKGHLNTEAFF. Written as DNA, the CDR3 is TGTGCCAGCAGTGCTACCAAAGGACACCTGAACACTGAAGCTTTCTTT.

The chain recombines TRBV9 with TRBJ2-3; D possibly corresponds to TRBD1 (6 bases). V was cut by 5 bases and J by 1 base, with 11 bases left in between. The CDR3 runs to 14 residues. Germline loops: CDR1 SGDLS, CDR2 YYNGEE. The CDR3 reads CASRPGHRTDTQYF. The CDR3 DNA is TGTGCCAGCAGGCCGGGACATCGCACAGATACGCAGTATTTT.

The rearrangement joins TRBV4-1 to TRBJ2-1; D is possibly TRBD2 (7 bases). The length of the CDR3 is 16 residues. V lost 0 bases, J lost 15 bases, and 24 bases lay in between. Looked up from germline, CDR1 is MGHRA and CDR2 is YSYEKL. The CDR3 region is CASSQDRGGPGPQPFF. In DNA, the CDR3 is TGCGCCAGCAGCCAAGATAGGGGGGGGCCTGGCCCCCAGCCGTTCTTC.

The V and J genes are TRBV6-5 and TRBJ2-5; 12 bases agree with TRBD1. CDR1 and CDR2 (germline): MNHEY, SVGAGI. This CDR3 has 15 residues. V lost 6 bases, J lost 5 bases, and 7 bases stayed unmatched. CDR3 sequence (DNA): TGTGCCAGCAGACCGGGACAGGGGGCCGCGGAGACCCAGTACTTC. The encoded protein is CASRPGQGAAETQYF.

This chain connects TRBV6-6 to TRBJ1-5, with 7 bases that match TRBD1. V lost 6 bases to trimming and J lost 4 bases; unmatched junction nucleotides: 6. This CDR3 spans 14 amino acids. Germline CDR1 and CDR2: MNHNY and SVGAGI (reference sequence). CDR3 protein: CASSHRGFNQPQHF. The CDR3 region has the DNA TGTGCCAGCAGCCACAGGGGATTTAATCAGCCCCAGCATTTT.

The chain employs TRBV5-1 and TRBJ2-7; TRBD2 matches at 13 bases. Germline V gives CDR1 SGHRS, CDR2 YFSETQ. The CDR3 covers 16 residues. With V trimmed by 4 bases and J by 4 bases, 8 bases remained unmatched. The DNA of the CDR3 is TGCGCCAGCAGCACGGGACTAGCGGGGAGCCTTTACGAGCAGTACTTC. Its protein product is CASSTGLAGSLYEQYF.

The chain employs TRBV7-2 and TRBJ1-2; D remains unclear. CDR1 SGHTA and CDR2 FQGNSA come from the germline V gene. V shed 0 bases and J shed 8 bases, with 16 bases lying between them. The CDR3 spans 15 residues. As DNA, the CDR3 is TGTGCCAGCAGCTTAGCCACGACGGTGCTGAGGGGCTACACCTTC. The encoded protein is CASSLATTVLRGYTF. Full variable domain (outside the CDR3, taken from reference TRBV7-2 and TRBJ1-2): GAGVSQSPSNKVTEKGKDVELRCDPISGHTALYWYRQSLGQGLEFLIYFQGNSAPDKSGLPSDRFSAERTGGSVSTLTIQRTQQEDSAVYLCASSLATTVLRGYTFGSGTRLTVV.

The chain links TRBV2 to TRBJ1-2; 7 bases are shared with TRBD1. The CDR3 consists of 14 residues. Germline V lookup: CDR1 SNHLY, CDR2 FYNNEI. Unmatched junction bases numbered 7, after V lost 4 bases and J lost 5 bases. CDR3 bases: TGTGCCAGCAGTGCCAGGGGGTCAGAGTATGGCTACACCTTC. Encoded protein: CASSARGSEYGYTF.

This clone has just a few counts. The chain employs TRBV18 and TRBJ2-3; 10 bases map to TRBD1. The CDR3 contains 18 residues. CDR1 is KGHSH, CDR2 LQKENI, per germline. Trimming cost V 4 bases and J 4 bases; bases outside gene matches: 14. The CDR3 is CASSLTAPTGGISDTQYF. In DNA form, the CDR3 reads TGTGCCAGCTCACTAACCGCCCCGACAGGGGGCATATCAGATACGCAGTATTTT.

The count of this clone is one. V usage is TRBV28 and J usage is TRBJ2-1, with 7 bases matching TRBD2. V trimming: 7 bases; J trimming: 5 bases; junction bases outside the gene matches: 8. Germline V lookup: CDR1 MDHEN, CDR2 SYDVKM. This CDR3 comprises 14 residues. The CDR3 DNA follows: TGTGCCAGCACCCGAACTAGCGCGGACAATGAGCAGTTCTTC. It encodes CASTRTSADNEQFF.

The chain is built from TRBV6-5 and TRBJ1-1; 7 bases are a match to TRBD1. From germline, CDR1 is MNHEY and CDR2 SVGAGI. J was trimmed by 5 bases and V by 6 bases; bases with no gene match: 6. The CDR3 covers 13 residues. The CDR3 DNA reads TGTGCCAGCAGCCGTTTGACAGGGACTGAAGCTTTCTTT. Protein: CASSRLTGTEAFF.

V gene TRBV13 combines with J gene TRBJ1-2, with 9 bases fitting TRBD1. J lost 3 bases, V lost 4 bases, and 9 bases had no gene match. The germline CDR1 and CDR2 sequences are PRHDT and FYEKMQ (reference sequence). This CDR3 has 16 residues. The CDR3 DNA is TGTGCCAGCAGCTCCTCCCGGGACAGGGAACACTATGGCTACACCTTC. Its protein product is CASSSSRDREHYGYTF.

The J gene is TRBJ2-7, the V gene TRBV7-2; D possibly corresponds to TRBD1 (5 bases). Germline V gene data show CDR1 as SGHTA and CDR2 as FQGNSA. The CDR3 has 14 residues. Trimming cost V 8 bases and J 3 bases, with 17 bases left between them. Written as DNA, the CDR3 is TGTGCCAGCGGCTCTTTTGTAGGGGTCTACGAGCAGTACTTC. Its translation is CASGSFVGVYEQYF.

V and J are TRBV5-6 and TRBJ2-1; possible D gene TRBD1, 6 bases. Trimming took 1 base from V and 0 from J, leaving 11 bases between them. Germline V gene lookup returns CDR1 SGHDT and CDR2 YYEEEE. The CDR3 is 16 residues long. The CDR3 reads CASSLRGFSSYNEQFF. CDR3 nucleotides: TGTGCCAGCAGCTTGAGGGGGTTCAGCTCCTACAATGAGCAGTTCTTC.

The chain links TRBV5-1 to TRBJ1-2; the D is unclear. V lost 0 bases to trimming and J lost 6 bases, with 12 bases between them. This CDR3 spans 14 amino acids. Looked up from germline, CDR1 is SGHRS and CDR2 is YFSETQ. The CDR3 nucleotides read TGCGCCAGCAGCTTGGTCCGGGTAGAGGATGGCTACACCTTC. Protein sequence: CASSLVRVEDGYTF.

The chain uses TRBV4-2 and TRBJ2-7; TRBD1 agrees at 7 bases. Germline V gives CDR1 LGHNA, CDR2 YNFKEQ. CDR3 length: 16 amino acids. The ends lost 1 base at V and 3 bases at J; junction bases unmatched: 9. As DNA, the CDR3 is TGTGCCAGCAGCCAAGGGACAGGTAGAGGCGGCTACGAGCAGTACTTC. This codes for CASSQGTGRGGYEQYF.

The chain uses TRBV7-9 and TRBJ2-5, with D possibly TRBD2 on 6 matching bases. V was shortened by 5 bases and J by 5 bases, with 21 bases between the two germline ends. The germline gives CDR1 SEHNR, CDR2 FQNEAQ (reference sequence). CDR3 length: 16 residues. CDR3 sequence reads: CASSLLQRVYMETQYF. CDR3 in DNA: TGTGCCAGCAGCCTTCTTCAGCGGGTCTATATGGAGACCCAGTACTTC.

This clone appeared a few times. The V gene is TRBV4-3, the J gene TRBJ2-3; D gene ambiguous. This CDR3 spans 14 amino acids. V lost 0 bases and J 3 bases, leaving 7 bases between the germline ends. Germline V CDR1 and CDR2: LGHNA, YSLEER. The CDR3 bases are TGCGCCAGCAGCCAAGATCTAGAAACAGATACGCAGTATTTT. This translates into CASSQDLETDTQYF.

The CDR3 sequence is CASSPPGMNTEAFF. The CDR3 nucleotides are TGTGCCAGCAGCCCCCCCGGTATGAACACTGAAGCTTTCTTT. This sequence joins TRBV28 and TRBJ1-1; D unresolved. Germline V lookup: CDR1 MDHEN, CDR2 SYDVKM. CDR3 length: 14 amino acids. V was trimmed by 6 bases and J by 0 bases, leaving 11 bases between them.

The genes are TRBV4-1 and TRBJ1-1, with D unclear. Trimming took off 2 bases at V and 7 bases at J, with 11 bases between the two ends. Germline V gene lookup returns CDR1 MGHRA and CDR2 YSYEKL. This CDR3 has 13 residues. The CDR3 DNA follows: TGCGCCAGCAGCCAAATAAACGGAGGTGAAGCTTTCTTT. Its translation: CASSQINGGEAFF.

The V call is TRBV2, the J call TRBJ2-7; 14 positions match TRBD2. The CDR3 runs to 14 residues. The V segment lost 6 bases and the J segment 6 bases; nucleotides outside the gene matches: 4. Germline V gene data show CDR1 as SNHLY and CDR2 as FYNNEI. The DNA for the CDR3 is TGTGCCAGCAGGGGCGGACTAGCGGGAGGCGAGCAGTACTTC. Amino acid sequence: CASRGGLAGGEQYF.

The gene calls are TRBV27 and TRBJ1-4; D is undetermined. Germline lookup yields CDR1 MNHEY and CDR2 SMNVEV (reference sequence). CDR3 length equals 15 residues. Trimming cost V 0 bases and J 6 bases, with 11 bases left between them. The CDR3: CASSLSWQVHEKLFF. The CDR3 nucleotides read TGTGCCAGCAGTTTATCGTGGCAGGTTCATGAAAAACTGTTTTTT. The full variable domain, rest sourced from reference TRBV27 and TRBJ1-4, is EAQVTQNPRYLITVTGKKLTVTCSQNMNHEYMSWYRQDPGLGLRQIYYSMNVEVTDKGDVPEGYKVSRKEKRNFPLILESPSPNQTSLYFCASSLSWQVHEKLFFGSGTQLSVL.

V gene TRBV29-1 combines with J gene TRBJ2-3, with 8 bases identical to TRBD2. CDR1 SQVTM and CDR2 ANQGSEA come from the germline V gene. Trimming took 5 bases from V and 2 from J; bases not matched to a gene: 6. This CDR3 has 14 amino acids. CDR3 DNA: TGCAGCGTTTCAGCGGGGGCCTCCACAGATACGCAGTATTTT. Translating it yields CSVSAGASTDTQYF.

This clone showed up just once. This sequence joins TRBV30 and TRBJ2-7; 7 nucleotides align to TRBD2. The CDR3 sequence is 14 residues long. Unmatched junction bases numbered 10, after V lost 4 bases and J lost 4 bases. CDR1 is GTSNPN, CDR2 SVGIG, per germline (reference sequence). This chain's CDR3 is CAWTTSDEDYEQYF. CDR3 coding DNA: TGTGCCTGGACTACTAGCGACGAAGATTACGAGCAGTACTTC.

This clone was seen a handful of times. The rearrangement uses TRBV6-1 and TRBJ1-2, with 7 bases aligning to TRBD1. V lost 8 bases to trimming and J lost 6 bases; unmatched junction nucleotides: 6. The germline V gene has CDR1 MNHNS and CDR2 SASEGT. CDR3 size: 12 residues. The CDR3 reads CASQLGGDGYTF. The CDR3 DNA is TGTGCCAGCCAGCTAGGGGGCGATGGCTACACCTTC.

V and J are TRBV28 and TRBJ1-3; TRBD1 agrees at 7 bases. CDR3 length: 17 residues. Germline V lookup: CDR1 MDHEN, CDR2 SYDVKM. V gave up 4 bases and J gave up 4 bases; unmatched junction bases: 13. The CDR3: CASSSYRGGAVGNTIYF. CDR3 DNA: TGTGCCAGCAGTTCCTACCGAGGGGGCGCGGTAGGAAACACCATATATTTT.